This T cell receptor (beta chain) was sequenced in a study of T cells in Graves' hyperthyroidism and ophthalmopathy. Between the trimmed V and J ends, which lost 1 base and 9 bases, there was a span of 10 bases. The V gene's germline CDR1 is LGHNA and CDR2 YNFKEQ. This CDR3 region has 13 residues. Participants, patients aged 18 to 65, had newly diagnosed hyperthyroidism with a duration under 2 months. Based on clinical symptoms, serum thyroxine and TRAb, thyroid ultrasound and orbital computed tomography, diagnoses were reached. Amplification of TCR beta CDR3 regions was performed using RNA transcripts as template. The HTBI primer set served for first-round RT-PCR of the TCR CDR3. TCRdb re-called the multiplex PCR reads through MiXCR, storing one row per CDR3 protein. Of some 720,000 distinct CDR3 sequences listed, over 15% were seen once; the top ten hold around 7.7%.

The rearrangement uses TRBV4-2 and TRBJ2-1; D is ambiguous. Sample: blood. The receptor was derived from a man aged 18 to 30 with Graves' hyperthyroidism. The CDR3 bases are TGTGCCAGCAGCCAAGGGAGAGCTGTTGAGCAGTTCTTC. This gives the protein CASSQGRAVEQFF.